What follows is one TCR beta chain and its context. The antigen is not known. This sample was taken from a study of cytomegalovirus exposure and HLA in healthy donors. Overall study findings and caveats: Per a later analysis, HLA-associated TCR beta chains showed more clonal expansion than other, equally common TCR beta chains. The authors excluded some V segments, including TRBV6-2 and TRBV6-3, as indistinguishable.

Researchers ran the PCR with 60 Vbeta and 13 Jbeta primers. Profiling relied on immunoSEQ multiplex PCR, and the TCRdb table lists in-frame clones only, not all of them. The sample includes 180,000 or so clones, around 80% of them seen just once. The V and J ends lost 3 bases and 0 bases, in that order; junction bases with no gene match: 6. Germline CDR1 and CDR2: SGHRS and YFSETQ. This CDR3 region has 17 residues. Material: PBMCs. The chain recombines TRBV5-1 with TRBJ1-3, with 10 nucleotides matching TRBD1. This TCR was recovered from a woman aged 60 to 75 in good health and CMV-seropositive. The CDR3 spells CASSSQGQGTSGNTIYF. As DNA, the CDR3 is TGCGCCAGCAGCTCCCAGGGACAGGGGACCTCTGGAAACACCATATATTTT.